This TCR beta chain is drawn from a study of early T cells in non-severe SARS-CoV-2 infection. Across the whole study: From unsorted whole blood, bulk RNA was sequenced, and the chains remained unpaired.

Researchers tagged individual cDNA molecules with unique molecular identifiers. Using its own MiXCR run on the 5' RACE reads, TCRdb lists one record per CDR3 protein. The sample consists of 35,000 to 45,000 distinct CDR3 sequences, roughly 8% of them appearing once. The length of the CDR3 is 17 residues. Germline lookup yields CDR1 MNHNS and CDR2 SASEGT. Trimming stripped 5 bases from V and 3 bases from J, with 17 bases between. Many counts were recorded for this clonotype. The antigen remains unidentified. Overall study results and limits: Reliance on VDJdb matching favored anti-spike CD8 responses; private and CD4 specificities were missed.

V and J are TRBV6-1 and TRBJ1-6, with unresolved D. The clonotype originates from an adult who was a healthcare worker with PCR-confirmed SARS-CoV-2 infection or an uninfected control (not recorded which). Sequenced here: whole blood, sampled at baseline. CDR3 loop: CASSQMTPGNYNSPLHF. The CDR3, as DNA: TGTGCCAGCAGTCAGATGACACCCGGGAACTATAATTCACCCCTCCACTTT.